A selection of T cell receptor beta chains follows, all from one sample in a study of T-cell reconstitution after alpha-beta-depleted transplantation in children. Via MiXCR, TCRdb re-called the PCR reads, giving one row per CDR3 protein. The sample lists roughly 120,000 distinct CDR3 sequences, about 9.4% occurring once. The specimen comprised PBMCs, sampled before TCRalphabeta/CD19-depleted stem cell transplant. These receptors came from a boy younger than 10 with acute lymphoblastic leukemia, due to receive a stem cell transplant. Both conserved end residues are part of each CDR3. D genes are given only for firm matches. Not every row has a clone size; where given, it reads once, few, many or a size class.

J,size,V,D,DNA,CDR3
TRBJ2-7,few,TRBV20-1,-,TGCAGTGCTAGAGACGAAAAGTACGAGCAGTACTTC,CSARDEKYEQYF
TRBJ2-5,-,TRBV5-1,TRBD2,TGCGCCAGCAGCTATCTAGCGGGACTGGGGGAGACCCAGTACTTC,CASSYLAGLGETQYF
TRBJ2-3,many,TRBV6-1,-,TGTGCCAGCAGTGTGGAGGGTTTCTCAGATACGCAGTATTTT,CASSVEGFSDTQYF
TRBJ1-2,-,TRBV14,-,TGTGCCAGCAGCCCAGGGAATCGGTATGGCTACACCTTC,CASSPGNRYGYTF
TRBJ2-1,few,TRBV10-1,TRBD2,TGCGCCAGCAGTGTTGGGGGAGGGTTCAATGAGCAGTTCTTC,CASSVGGGFNEQFF
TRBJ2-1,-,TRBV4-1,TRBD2,TGCGCCAGCAGCCAAGAGCCCTCGACTAGCGGGAGCGGCAATGAGCAGTTCTTC,CASSQEPSTSGSGNEQFF
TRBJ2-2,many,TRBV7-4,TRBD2,TGTGCCAGCACCGTCCGAAGGACTAGCTTATACGGCGTTGGGGGGGACACCGGGGAGCTGTTTTTT,CASTVRRTSLYGVGGDTGELFF
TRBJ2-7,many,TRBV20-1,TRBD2,TGCAGTGCTAGAGGCCGCCCCGGGGAGGGGTCCTACGAGCAGTACTTC,CSARGRPGEGSYEQYF
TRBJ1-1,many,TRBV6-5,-,TGTGCCAGCAGTTACTGGGTGAACACTGAAGCTTTCTTT,CASSYWVNTEAFF
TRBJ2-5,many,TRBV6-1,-,TGTGCCAGCAGTCCTTGGACCCGACGGGAGACCCAGTACTTC,CASSPWTRRETQYF
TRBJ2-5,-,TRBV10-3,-,TGTGCCATCAGTGAGTCAACGGCTCGAGAGACCCAGTACTTC,CAISESTARETQYF
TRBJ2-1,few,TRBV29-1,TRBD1,TGCAGCGTTGATGAGGGGGCTGGCAGGGTTTTGCCCAATGAGCAGTTCTTC,CSVDEGAGRVLPNEQFF
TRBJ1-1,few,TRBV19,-,TGTGCCATCGGAAGCTACACTGAAGCTTTCTTT,CAIGSYTEAFF
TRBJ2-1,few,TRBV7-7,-,TGTGCTAGCAGCTTAAGTGGGGCACCGACCCCATGCGGACTCTACAATGAGCAGTTCTTC,CASSLSGAPTPCGLYNEQFF
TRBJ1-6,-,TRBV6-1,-,TGTGCCAGCAGTGAAGCAGGGCGGTCACCCCTCCACTTT,CASSEAGRSPLHF
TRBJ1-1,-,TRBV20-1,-,TGCAGTGCCCATAGAGGGTTGGCTGAAGCTTTCTTT,CSAHRGLAEAFF
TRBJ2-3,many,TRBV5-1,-,TGCGCCAGCAGCTTGGCGGGAGTTCACGATACGCAGTATTTT,CASSLAGVHDTQYF
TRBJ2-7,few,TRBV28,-,TGTGCCAGCAGTTTGGGGAAATCGGAGGGAAAGGGCTACGAGCAGTACTTC,CASSLGKSEGKGYEQYF
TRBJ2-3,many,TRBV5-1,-,TGTGCCAGCAGCTTAGGGCCCACAGATACGCAGTATTTT,CASSLGPTDTQYF
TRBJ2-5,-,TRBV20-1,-,TGCAGTGCTAGTCCATGGCGGGAGACCCAGTACTTC,CSASPWRETQYF
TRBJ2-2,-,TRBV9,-,TGTGCCAGCAGCGTTAGCCTGGGCACCGGGGAGCTGTTTTTT,CASSVSLGTGELFF
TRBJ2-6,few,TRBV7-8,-,TGTGCCAGCAGCGCCGCCATTCCTGGGGCCAACGTCCTGACTTTC,CASSAAIPGANVLTF
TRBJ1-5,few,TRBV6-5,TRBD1,TGTGCCAGCAGAATGGACAGGGAGGGTCAGCCCCAGCATTTT,CASRMDREGQPQHF